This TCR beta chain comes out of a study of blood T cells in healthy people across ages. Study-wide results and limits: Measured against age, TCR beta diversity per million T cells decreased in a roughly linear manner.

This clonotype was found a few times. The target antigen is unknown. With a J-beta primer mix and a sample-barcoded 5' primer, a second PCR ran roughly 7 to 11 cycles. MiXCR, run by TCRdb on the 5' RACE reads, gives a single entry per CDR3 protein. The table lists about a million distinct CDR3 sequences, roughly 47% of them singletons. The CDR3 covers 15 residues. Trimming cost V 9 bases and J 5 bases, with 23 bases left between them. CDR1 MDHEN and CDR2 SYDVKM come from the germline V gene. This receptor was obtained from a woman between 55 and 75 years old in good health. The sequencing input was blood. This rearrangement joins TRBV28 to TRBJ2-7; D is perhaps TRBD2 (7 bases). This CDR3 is CASRNGGLILHEQYF. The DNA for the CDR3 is TGTGCCAGTCGAAACGGGGGGCTAATCCTCCACGAGCAGTACTTC.